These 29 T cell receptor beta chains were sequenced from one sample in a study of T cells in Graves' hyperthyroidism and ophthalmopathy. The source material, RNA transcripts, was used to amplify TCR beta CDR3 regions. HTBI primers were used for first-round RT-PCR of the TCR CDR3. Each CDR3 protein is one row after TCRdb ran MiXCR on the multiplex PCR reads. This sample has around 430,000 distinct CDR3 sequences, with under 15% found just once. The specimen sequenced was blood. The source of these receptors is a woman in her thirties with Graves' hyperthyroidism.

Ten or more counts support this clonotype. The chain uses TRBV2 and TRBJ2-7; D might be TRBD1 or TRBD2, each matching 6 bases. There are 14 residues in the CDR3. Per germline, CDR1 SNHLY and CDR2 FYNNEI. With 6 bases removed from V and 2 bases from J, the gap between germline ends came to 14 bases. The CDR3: CASSLGGGAYEQYF. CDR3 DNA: TGTGCCAGCAGCCTTGGGGGCGGGGCCTACGAGCAGTACTTC.

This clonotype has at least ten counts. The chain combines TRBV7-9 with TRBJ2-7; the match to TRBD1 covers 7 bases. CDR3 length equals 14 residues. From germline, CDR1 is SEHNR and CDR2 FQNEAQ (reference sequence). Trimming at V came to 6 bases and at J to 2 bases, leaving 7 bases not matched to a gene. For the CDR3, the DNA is TGTGCCAGCAGTTATGGACAGGCGACCTACGAGCAGTACTTC. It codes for CASSYGQATYEQYF.

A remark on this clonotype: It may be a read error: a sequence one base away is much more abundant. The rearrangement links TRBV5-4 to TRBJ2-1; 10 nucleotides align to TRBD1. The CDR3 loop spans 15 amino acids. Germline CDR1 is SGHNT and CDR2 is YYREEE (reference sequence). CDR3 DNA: TGTGCCGGCAGACCCGGGACAGGGGATTTGGGTGAGCAGTTCTTC. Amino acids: CAGRPGTGDLGEQFF.

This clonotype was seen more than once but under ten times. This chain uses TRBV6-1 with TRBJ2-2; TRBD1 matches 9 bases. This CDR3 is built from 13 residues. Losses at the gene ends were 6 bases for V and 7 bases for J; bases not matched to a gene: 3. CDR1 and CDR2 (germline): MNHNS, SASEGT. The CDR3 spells CASRQGAGGELFF. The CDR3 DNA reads TGTGCCAGCAGACAGGGGGCGGGCGGGGAGCTGTTTTTT.

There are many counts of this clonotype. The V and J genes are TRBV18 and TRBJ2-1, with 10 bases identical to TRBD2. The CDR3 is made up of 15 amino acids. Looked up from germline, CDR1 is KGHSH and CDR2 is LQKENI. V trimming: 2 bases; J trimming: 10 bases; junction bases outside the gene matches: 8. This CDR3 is CASSPSLAGVREQFF. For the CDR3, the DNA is TGTGCCAGCTCACCAAGCCTAGCGGGAGTTCGCGAGCAGTTCTTC.

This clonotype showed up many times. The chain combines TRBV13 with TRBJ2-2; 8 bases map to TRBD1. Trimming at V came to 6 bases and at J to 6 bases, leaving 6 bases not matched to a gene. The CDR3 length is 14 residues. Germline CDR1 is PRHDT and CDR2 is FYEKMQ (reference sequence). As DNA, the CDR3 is TGTGCCAGCAGGGGACAGGTTCTAGCCGGGGAGCTGTTTTTT. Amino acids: CASRGQVLAGELFF.

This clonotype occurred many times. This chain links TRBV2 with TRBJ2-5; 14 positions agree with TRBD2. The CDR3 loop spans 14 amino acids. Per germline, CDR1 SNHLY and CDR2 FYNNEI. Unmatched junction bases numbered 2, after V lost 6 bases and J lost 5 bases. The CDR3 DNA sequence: TGTGCCAGCAGCAGGACTAGCGGGAGGGAGACCCAGTACTTC. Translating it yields CASSRTSGRETQYF.

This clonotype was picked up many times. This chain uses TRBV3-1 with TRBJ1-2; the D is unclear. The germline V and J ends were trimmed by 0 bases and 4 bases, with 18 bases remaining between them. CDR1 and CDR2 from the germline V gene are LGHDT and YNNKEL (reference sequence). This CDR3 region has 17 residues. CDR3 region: CASSQDLVGGRTYGYTF. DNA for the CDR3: TGTGCCAGCAGCCAAGATCTTGTGGGAGGGCGAACCTATGGCTACACCTTC.

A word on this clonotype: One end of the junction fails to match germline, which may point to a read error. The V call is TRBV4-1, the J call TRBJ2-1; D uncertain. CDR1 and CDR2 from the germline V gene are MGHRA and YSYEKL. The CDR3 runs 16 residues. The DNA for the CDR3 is TGCGCCAGCAGCCAAGATGGGCTGAGCTCCTACAATAAGCAGTTCTTC. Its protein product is CASSQDGLSSYNKQFF.

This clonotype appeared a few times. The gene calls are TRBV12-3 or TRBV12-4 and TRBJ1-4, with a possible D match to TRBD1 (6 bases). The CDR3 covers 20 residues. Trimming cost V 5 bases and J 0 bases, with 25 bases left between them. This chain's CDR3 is CASSAPPTGLVSTTNEKLFF. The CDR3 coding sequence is TGTGCCAGCAGTGCACCCCCCACAGGGTTGGTATCCACAACTAATGAAAAACTGTTTTTT.

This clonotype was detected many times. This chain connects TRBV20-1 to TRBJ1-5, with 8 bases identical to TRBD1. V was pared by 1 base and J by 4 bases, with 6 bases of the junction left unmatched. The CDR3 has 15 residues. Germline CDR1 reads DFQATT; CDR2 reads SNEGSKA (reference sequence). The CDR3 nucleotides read TGCAGTGCTAGAGGGGCGGACAGGGATAATCAGCCCCAGCATTTT. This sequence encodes CSARGADRDNQPQHF.

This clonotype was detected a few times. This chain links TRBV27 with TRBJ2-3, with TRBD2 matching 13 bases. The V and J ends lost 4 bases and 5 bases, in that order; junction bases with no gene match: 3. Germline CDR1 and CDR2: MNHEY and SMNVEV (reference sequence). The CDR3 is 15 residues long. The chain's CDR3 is CASSSWTSGRDTQYF. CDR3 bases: TGTGCCAGCAGTTCCTGGACTAGCGGGAGAGATACGCAGTATTTT.

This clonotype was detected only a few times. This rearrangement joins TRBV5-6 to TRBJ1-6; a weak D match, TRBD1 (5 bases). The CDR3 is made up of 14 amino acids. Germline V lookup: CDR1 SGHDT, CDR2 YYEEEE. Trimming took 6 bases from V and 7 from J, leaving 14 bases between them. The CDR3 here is CASTPRGSNSPLHF. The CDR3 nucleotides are TGTGCCAGCACCCCACGGGGGTCCAATTCACCCCTCCACTTT.

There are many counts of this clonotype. The DNA of the CDR3 is TGTGCCACCAGTGATTCAGGTTCGGGACAGTATGGAAAGCCCCAGCATTTT. Its protein is CATSDSGSGQYGKPQHF. The rearrangement joins TRBV24-1 to TRBJ1-5, with 7 positions matching TRBD1. V gave up 2 bases and J gave up 8 bases; unmatched junction bases: 14. The CDR3 extends over 17 amino acids. The germline V gene encodes CDR1 KGHDR and CDR2 SFDVKD.

Here the CDR3 reads CASSATTVMNTEAFF. DNA of the CDR3: TGTGCCAGCAGCGCAACGACAGTAATGAACACTGAAGCTTTCTTT. The rearrangement links TRBV9 to TRBJ1-1; D is possibly TRBD1 (5 bases). The V and J ends lost 3 bases and 0 bases respectively, with 12 bases between them. CDR3 length: 15 amino acids. Germline V CDR1 and CDR2: SGDLS, YYNGEE.

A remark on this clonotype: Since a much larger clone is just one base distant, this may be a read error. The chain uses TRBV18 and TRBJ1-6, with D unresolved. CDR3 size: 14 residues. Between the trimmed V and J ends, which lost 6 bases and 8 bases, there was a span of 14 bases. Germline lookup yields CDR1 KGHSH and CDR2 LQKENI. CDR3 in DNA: TGTGCCAGCTCGGAACAGAGGATGGATTCACCCCTCCACTTT. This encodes CASSEQRMDSPLHF.

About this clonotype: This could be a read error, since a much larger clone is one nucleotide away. CDR3 protein: CASSPVPGQGVSYTF. CDR3 sequence (DNA): TGTGCCAGCTCACCAGTTCCGGGACAGGGGGTGAGCTACACCTTC. The rearrangement links TRBV18 to TRBJ1-2; 11 positions match TRBD1. This CDR3 comprises 15 residues. With V trimmed by 2 bases and J by 9 bases, 8 bases remained unmatched. From germline, CDR1 is KGHSH and CDR2 LQKENI.

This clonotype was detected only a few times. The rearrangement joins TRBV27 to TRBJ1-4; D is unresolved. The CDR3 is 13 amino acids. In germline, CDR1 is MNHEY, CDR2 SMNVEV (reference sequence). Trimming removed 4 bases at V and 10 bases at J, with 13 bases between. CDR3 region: CASSSSPKGKLFF. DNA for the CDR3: TGTGCCAGCAGTTCAAGTCCGAAGGGAAAACTGTTTTTT.

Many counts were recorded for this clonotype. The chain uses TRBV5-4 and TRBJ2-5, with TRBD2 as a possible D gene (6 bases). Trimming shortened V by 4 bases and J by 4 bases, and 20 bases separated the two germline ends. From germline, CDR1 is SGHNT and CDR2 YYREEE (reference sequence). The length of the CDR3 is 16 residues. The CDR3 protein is CASSPPAGRRRETQYF. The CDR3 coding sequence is TGTGCCAGCAGCCCGCCCGCGGGACGGAGAAGAGAGACCCAGTACTTC.

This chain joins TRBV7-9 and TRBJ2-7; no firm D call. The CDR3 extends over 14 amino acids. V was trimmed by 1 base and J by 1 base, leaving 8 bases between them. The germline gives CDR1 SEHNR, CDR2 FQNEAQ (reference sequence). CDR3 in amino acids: CASSLDQLSYEQYF. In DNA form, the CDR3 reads TGTGCCAGCAGCTTAGATCAGCTATCCTACGAGCAGTACTTC.

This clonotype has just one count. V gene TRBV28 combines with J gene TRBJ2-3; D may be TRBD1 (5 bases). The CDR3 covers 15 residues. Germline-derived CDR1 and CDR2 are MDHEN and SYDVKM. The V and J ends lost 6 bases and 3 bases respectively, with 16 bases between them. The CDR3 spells CASSAGPRETDTQYF. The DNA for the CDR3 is TGTGCCAGCAGCGCCGGGCCCAGGGAAACAGATACGCAGTATTTT.

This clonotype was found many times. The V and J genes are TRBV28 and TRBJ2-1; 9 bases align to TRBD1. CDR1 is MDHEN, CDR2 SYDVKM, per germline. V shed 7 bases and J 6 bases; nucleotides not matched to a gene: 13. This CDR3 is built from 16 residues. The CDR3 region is CASIHPGTGIANEQFF. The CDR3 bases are TGTGCCAGCATCCACCCGGGGACAGGGATTGCCAATGAGCAGTTCTTC.

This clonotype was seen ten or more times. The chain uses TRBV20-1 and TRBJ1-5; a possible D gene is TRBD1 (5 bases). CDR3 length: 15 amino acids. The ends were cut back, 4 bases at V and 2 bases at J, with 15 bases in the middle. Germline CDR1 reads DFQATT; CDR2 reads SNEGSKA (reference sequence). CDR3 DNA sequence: TGCAGTGCTACGACCCTAAGGGGAGGCAATCAGCCCCAGCATTTT. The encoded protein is CSATTLRGGNQPQHF.

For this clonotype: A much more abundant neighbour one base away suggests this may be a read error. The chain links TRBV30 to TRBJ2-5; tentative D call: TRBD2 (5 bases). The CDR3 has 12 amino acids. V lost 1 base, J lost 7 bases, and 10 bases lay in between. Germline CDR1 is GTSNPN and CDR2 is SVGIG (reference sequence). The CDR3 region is CAWSAGVGTQYF. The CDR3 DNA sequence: TGTGCCTGGAGTGCCGGGGTGGGGACCCAGTACTTC.

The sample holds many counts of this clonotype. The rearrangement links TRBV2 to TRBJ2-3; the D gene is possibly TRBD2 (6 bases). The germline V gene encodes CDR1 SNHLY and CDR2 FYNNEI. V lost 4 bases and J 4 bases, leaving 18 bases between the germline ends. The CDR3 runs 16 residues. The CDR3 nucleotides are TGTGCCAGCAGTGCGGGGGAGCGGATCATTTCAGATACGCAGTATTTT. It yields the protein CASSAGERIISDTQYF. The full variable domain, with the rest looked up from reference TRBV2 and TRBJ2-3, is EPEVTQTPSHQVTQMGQEVILRCVPISNHLYFYWYRQILGQKVEFLVSFYNNEISEKSEIFDDQFSVERPDGSNFTLKIRSTKLEDSAMYFCASSAGERIISDTQYFGPGTRLTVL.

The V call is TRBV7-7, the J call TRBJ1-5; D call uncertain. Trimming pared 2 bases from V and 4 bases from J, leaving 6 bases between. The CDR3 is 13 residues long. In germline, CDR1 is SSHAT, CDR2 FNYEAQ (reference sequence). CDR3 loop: CASSLQENQPQHF. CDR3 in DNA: TGTGCCAGCAGCTTACAGGAGAATCAGCCCCAGCATTTT.

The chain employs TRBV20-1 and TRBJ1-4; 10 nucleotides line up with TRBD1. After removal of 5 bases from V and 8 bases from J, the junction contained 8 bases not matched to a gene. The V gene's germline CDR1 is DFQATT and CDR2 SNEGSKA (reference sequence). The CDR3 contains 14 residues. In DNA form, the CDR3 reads TGCAGTGCTGTCCCAGGGACAGGGGTCGAAAAACTGTTTTTT. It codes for CSAVPGTGVEKLFF.

For the CDR3, the DNA is TGCAGTGCTAGAGGCCCCGCTGGCAATCAGCCCCAGCATTTT. Amino acid sequence: CSARGPAGNQPQHF. The chain employs TRBV20-1 and TRBJ1-5; no clear D gene. Per germline, CDR1 DFQATT and CDR2 SNEGSKA (reference sequence). The CDR3 spans 14 residues. The germline V and J ends were trimmed by 1 base and 2 bases, with 9 bases remaining between them.

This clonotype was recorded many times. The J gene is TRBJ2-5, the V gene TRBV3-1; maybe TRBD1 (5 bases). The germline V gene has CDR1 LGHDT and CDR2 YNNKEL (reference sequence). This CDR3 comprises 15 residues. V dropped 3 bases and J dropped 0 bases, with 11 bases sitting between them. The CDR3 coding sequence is TGTGCCAGCAGCCACCCTAGGGGTGACCAAGAGACCCAGTACTTC. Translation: CASSHPRGDQETQYF.